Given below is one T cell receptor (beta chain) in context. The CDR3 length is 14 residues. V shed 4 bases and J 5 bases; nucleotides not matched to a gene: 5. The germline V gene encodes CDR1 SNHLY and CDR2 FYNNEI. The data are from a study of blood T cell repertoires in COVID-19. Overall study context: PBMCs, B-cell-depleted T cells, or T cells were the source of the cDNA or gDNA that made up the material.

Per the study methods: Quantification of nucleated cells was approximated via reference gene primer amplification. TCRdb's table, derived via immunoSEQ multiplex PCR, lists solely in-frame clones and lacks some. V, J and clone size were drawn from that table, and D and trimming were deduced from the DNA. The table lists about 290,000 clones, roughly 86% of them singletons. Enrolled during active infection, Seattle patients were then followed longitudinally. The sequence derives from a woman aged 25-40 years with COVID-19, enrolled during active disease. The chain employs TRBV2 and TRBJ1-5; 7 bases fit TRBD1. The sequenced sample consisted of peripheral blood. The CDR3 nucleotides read TGTGCCAGCAGTGGTACAGGGGAACATCAGCCCCAGCATTTT. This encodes CASSGTGEHQPQHF.